Below, one T cell receptor (beta chain) is given with its context. Its matching antigen is unknown. Method: immunoSEQ multiplex PCR; TCRdb's copy keeps in-frame clones and lacks some. In the table there are approximately 45,000 clones, about 76% of which are singletons. The source of the sample is a study of T cells in localized non-small cell lung cancer. Study outcomes and limitations: Uninvolved adjacent lung, not tumor, had the highest T cell clonality.

Germline-derived CDR1 and CDR2 are MGHDK and SYGVNS. This CDR3 has 13 residues. Trimming shortened V by 0 bases and J by 12 bases, and 12 bases separated the two germline ends. Specimen: peripheral blood mononuclear cells, collected before any cancer treatment. The rearrangement links TRBV25-1 to TRBJ2-1, with a tentative D call TRBD1 (6 bases). The TCR sequence derives from a man aged 40-75 years with stage III lung adenocarcinoma. CDR3 nucleotides: TGTGCCAGCAGTGAATATAAAAGGGGGAGGCAGTTCTTC. Its translation is CASSEYKRGRQFF.